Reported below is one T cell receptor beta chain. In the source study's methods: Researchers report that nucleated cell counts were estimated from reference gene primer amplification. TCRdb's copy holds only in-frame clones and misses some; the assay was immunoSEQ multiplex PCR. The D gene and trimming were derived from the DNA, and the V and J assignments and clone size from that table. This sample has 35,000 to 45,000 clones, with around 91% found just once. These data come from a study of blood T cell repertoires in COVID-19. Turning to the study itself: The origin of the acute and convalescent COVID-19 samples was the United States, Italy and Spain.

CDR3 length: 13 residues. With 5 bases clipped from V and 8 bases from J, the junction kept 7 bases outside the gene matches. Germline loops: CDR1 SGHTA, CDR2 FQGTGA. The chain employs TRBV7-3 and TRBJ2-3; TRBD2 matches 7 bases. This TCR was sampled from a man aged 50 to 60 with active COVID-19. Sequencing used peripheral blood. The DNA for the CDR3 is TGTGCCAGCAGCCCCCCGGGCGGGAGTACGCAGTATTTT. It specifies CASSPPGGSTQYF.